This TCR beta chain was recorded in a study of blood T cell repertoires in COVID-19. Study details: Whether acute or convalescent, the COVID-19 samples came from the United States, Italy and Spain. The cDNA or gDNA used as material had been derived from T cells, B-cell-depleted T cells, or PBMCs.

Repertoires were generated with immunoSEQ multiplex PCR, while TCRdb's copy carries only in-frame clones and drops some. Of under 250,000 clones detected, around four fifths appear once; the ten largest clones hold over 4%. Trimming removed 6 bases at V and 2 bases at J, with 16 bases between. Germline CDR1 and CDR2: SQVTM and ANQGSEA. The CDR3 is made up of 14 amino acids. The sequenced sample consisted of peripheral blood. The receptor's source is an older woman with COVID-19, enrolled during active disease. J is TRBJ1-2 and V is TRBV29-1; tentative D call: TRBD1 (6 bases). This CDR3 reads CSVFQQGVNYGYTF. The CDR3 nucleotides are TGCAGCGTGTTCCAACAGGGTGTCAACTATGGCTACACCTTC.